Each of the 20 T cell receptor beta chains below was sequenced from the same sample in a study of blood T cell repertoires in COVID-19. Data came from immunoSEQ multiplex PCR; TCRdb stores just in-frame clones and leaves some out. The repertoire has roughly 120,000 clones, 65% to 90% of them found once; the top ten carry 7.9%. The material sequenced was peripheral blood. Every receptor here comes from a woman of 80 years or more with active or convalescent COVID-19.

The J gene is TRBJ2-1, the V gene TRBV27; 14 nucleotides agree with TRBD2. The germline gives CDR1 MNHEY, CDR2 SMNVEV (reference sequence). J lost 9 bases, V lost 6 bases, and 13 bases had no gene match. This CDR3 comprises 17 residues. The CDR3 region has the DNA TGTGCCAGCAGCCTGATAAGACTAGCGGGAGGGTGGGGTGAGCAGTTCTTC. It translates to CASSLIRLAGGWGEQFF.

Here the CDR3 reads CASSVRTSGLAYEQYF. Here the CDR3 DNA reads TGTGCCAGCAGTGTCCGGACTAGCGGGCTTGCCTACGAGCAGTACTTC. V and J are TRBV6-1 and TRBJ2-7, with 11 positions matching TRBD2. V lost 4 bases and J lost 2; bases outside the gene matches: 7. The CDR3 is 16 amino acids. CDR1 MNHNS and CDR2 SASEGT come from the germline V gene.

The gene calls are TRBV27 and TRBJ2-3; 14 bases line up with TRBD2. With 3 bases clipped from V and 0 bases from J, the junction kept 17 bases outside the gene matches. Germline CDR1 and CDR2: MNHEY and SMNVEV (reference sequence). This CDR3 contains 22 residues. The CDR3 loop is CASSFERPRLAGGFKSTDTQYF. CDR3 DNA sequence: TGTGCCAGCAGTTTTGAGCGTCCCCGACTAGCGGGAGGGTTTAAAAGCACAGATACGCAGTATTTT.

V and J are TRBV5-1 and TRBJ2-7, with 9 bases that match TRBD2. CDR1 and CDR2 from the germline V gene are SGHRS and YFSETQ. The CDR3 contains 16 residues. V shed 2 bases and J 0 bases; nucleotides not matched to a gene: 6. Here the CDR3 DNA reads TGCGCCAGCAGCTTTAGAAGCGGGAGGAGCTCCTACGAGCAGTACTTC. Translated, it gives CASSFRSGRSSYEQYF.

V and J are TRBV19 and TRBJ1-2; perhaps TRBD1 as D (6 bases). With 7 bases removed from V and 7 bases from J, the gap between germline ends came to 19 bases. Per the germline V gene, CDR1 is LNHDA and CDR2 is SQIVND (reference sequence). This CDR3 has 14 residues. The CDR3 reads CASTPDRGGFGYTF. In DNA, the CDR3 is TGTGCCAGTACCCCGGACCGGGGGGGCTTTGGCTACACCTTC.

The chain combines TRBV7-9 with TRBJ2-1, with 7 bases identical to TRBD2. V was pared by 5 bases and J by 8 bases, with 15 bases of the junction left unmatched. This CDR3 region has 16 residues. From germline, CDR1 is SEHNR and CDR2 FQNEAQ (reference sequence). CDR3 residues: CASSRGEGREWDEQFF. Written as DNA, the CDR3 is TGTGCCAGCAGCCGTGGAGAGGGGCGGGAGTGGGATGAGCAGTTCTTC. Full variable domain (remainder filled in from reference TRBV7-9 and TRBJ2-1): DTGVSQNPRHKITKRGQNVTFRCDPISEHNRLYWYRQTLGQGPEFLTYFQNEAQLEKSRLLSDRFSAERPKGSFSTLEIQRTEQGDSAMYLCASSRGEGREWDEQFFGPGTRLTVL.

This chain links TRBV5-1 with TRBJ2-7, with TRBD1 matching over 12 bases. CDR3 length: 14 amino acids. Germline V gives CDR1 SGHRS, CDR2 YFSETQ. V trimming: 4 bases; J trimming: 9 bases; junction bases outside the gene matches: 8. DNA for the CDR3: TGCGCCAGCAGCCACCGGGACAGGGGGCAGGGGCAGTACTTC. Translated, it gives CASSHRDRGQGQYF.

The CDR3 DNA sequence: TGCGCCAGCAGGGAGACAGACTATGGCTACACCTTC. It is translated as CASRETDYGYTF. The chain uses TRBV5-1 and TRBJ1-2; perhaps TRBD1 as D (5 bases). The CDR3 spans 12 residues. Trimming stripped 5 bases from V and 3 bases from J, with 8 bases between. Germline-derived CDR1 and CDR2 are SGHRS and YFSETQ.

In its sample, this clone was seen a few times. The CDR3, as DNA: TGTGCCAGCGCCTCCCAGGGACAGGACCTTTACTATGGCTACACCTTC. It translates to CASASQGQDLYYGYTF. The rearrangement joins TRBV27 to TRBJ1-2; the match to TRBD1 covers 8 bases. Germline V gives CDR1 MNHEY, CDR2 SMNVEV (reference sequence). The CDR3 has 16 amino acids. J gave up 3 bases and V 8 bases, and 14 bases lay outside the gene matches.

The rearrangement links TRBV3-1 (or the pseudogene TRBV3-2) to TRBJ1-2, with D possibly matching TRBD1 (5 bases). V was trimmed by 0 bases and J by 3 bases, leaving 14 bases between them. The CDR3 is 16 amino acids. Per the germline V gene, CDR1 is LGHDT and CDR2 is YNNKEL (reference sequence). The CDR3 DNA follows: TGTGCCAGCAGCCAAGAAATAGGTTGGGGGGACTATGGCTACACCTTC. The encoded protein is CASSQEIGWGDYGYTF.

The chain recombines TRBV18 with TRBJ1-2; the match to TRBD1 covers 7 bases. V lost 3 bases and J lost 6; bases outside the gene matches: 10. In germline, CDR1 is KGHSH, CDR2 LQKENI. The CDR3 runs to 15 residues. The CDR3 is CASSPQTGVMDGYTF. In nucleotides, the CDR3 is TGTGCCAGCTCACCGCAAACAGGGGTTATGGATGGCTACACCTTC.

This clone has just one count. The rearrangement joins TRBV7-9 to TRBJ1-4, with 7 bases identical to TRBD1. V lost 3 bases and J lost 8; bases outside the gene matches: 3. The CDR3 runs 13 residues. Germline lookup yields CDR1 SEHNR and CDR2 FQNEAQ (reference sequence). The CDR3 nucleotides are TGTGCCAGCAGCTTTGACAGGGTGGAAAAACTGTTTTTT. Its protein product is CASSFDRVEKLFF.

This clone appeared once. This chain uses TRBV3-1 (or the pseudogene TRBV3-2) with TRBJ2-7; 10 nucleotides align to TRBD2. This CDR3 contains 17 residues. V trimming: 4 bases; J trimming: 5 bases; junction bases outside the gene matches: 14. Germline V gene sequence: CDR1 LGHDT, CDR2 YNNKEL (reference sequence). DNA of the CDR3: TGTGCCAGCAGCCCATTACGGTCAGCGGGAGGGGGTGACGAGCAGTACTTC. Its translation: CASSPLRSAGGGDEQYF.

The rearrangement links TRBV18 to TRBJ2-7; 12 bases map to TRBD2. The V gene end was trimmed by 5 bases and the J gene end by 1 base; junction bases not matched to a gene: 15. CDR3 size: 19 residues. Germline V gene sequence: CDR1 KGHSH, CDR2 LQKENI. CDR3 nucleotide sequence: TGTGCCAGCTCAGCCCCCCACGGTGCTAGCGGGAGGGGTTCCTACGAGCAGTACTTC. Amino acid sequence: CASSAPHGASGRGSYEQYF.

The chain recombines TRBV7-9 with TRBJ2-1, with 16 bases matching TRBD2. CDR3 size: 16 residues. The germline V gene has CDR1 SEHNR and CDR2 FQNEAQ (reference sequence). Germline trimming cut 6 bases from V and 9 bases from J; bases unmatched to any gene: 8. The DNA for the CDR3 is TGTGCCAGCAGATTTACGGGACTAGCGGGAGGGATTGAGCAGTTCTTC. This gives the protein CASRFTGLAGGIEQFF. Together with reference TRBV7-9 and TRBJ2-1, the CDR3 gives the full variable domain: DTGVSQNPRHKITKRGQNVTFRCDPISEHNRLYWYRQTLGQGPEFLTYFQNEAQLEKSRLLSDRFSAERPKGSFSTLEIQRTEQGDSAMYLCASRFTGLAGGIEQFFGPGTRLTVL.

The CDR3, as DNA: TGTGCCAGCAGCCCCCGACAGGGGACTGAAAAACTGTTTTTT. Its translation: CASSPRQGTEKLFF. The chain joins TRBV14 to TRBJ1-4; 8 bases line up with TRBD1. Germline CDR1 is SGHDN and CDR2 is FVKESK. The CDR3 covers 14 residues. The V segment lost 4 bases and the J segment 7 bases; nucleotides outside the gene matches: 5.

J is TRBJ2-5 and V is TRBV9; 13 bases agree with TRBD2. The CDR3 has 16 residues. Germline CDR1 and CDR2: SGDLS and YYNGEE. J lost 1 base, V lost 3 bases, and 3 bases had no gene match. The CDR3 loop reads CASSGGLAGVQETQYF. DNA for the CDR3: TGTGCCAGCAGCGGCGGACTAGCGGGAGTCCAAGAGACCCAGTACTTC.

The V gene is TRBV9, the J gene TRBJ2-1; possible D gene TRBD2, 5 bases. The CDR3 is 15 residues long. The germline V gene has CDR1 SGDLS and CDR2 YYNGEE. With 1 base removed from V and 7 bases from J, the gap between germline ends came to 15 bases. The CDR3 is CASSVRLALTNEQFF. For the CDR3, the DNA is TGTGCCAGCAGCGTAAGGCTAGCCTTGACTAATGAGCAGTTCTTC.

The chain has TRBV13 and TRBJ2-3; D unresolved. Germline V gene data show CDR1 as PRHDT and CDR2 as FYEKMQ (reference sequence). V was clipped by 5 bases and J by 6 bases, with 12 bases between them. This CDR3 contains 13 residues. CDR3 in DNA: TGTGCCAGCAGCACGCGGTCAGCGGATACGCAGTATTTT. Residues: CASSTRSADTQYF.

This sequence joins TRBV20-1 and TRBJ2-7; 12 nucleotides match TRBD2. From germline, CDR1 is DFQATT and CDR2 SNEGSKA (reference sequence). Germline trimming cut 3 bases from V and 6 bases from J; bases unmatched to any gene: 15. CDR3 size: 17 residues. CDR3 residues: CSASRPALLAGGSEQYF. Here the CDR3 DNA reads TGCAGTGCTAGTCGTCCCGCTCTACTAGCGGGAGGATCCGAGCAGTACTTC.